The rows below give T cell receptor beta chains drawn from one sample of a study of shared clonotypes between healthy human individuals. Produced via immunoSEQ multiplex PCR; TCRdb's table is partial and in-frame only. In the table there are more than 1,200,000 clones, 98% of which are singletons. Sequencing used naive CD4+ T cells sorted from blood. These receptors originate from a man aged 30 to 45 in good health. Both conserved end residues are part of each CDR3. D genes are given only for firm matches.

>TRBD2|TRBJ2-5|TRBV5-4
TGTGCCAGCAGCCGATTAACTCGGACTAGCGGGGAGGATACCCAGTACTTC
CASSRLTRTSGEDTQYF
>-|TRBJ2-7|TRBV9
TGTGCCAGCAGCCCGGGACGCCTTTTAGACGAGCAGTACTTC
CASSPGRLLDEQYF
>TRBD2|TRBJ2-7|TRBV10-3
TGTGCCACGTCGCTTGGGACTAGCGGGAGGGCCTACGAGCAGTACTTC
CATSLGTSGRAYEQYF
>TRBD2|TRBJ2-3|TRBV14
TGTGCCAGCAGCCTTCAGCTCGGACTAGCGGGTAGCACAGATACGCAGTATTTT
CASSLQLGLAGSTDTQYF
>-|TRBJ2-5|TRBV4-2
TGTGCCAGCAGCCAAGGTGAAGGGAAAGAGACCCAGTACTTC
CASSQGEGKETQYF
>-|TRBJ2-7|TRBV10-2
TGCGCCACTTCAGCGGGCCCCACCTACGAGCAGTACTTC
CATSAGPTYEQYF
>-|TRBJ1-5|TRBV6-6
TGTGCCAGCAGTTACTCGAGGGACCGGGTCCAGCATTTT
CASSYSRDRVQHF
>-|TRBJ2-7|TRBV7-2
TGTGCCAGCAGCTTGATGGGGGACGCGGCGCAGTACTTC
CASSLMGDAAQYF
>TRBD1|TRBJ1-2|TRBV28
TGTGCCAGCAGTCCCGGGACAGGGAACTATGGCTACACCTTC
CASSPGTGNYGYTF
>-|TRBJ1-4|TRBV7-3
TGTGCCAGCAGCTTAGACTCTAATGAAAAACTGTTTTTT
CASSLDSNEKLFF